Here is one TCR beta chain with its context. The antigen is undetermined. This CDR3 fails to terminate in the conserved phenylalanine or tryptophan, so it likely reflects a read error. TCR beta cDNA was made from 450 to 600 ng total RNA with a constant-region primer. Slightly modified ARM-PCR served as the procedure for the TCR beta libraries. These libraries came from three rounds of nested multiplex PCR. A C-beta reverse primer was combined with TRBV1-TRBV30 forward primers in the first two PCR rounds, and each round had approximately 10 cycles. From the multiplex PCR reads, TCRdb called clonotypes with MiXCR, one entry per CDR3 protein. The sample lists 150,000 to 200,000 distinct CDR3 sequences, around 85% occurring once. The sample comes from a study of tumor-infiltrating lymphocytes in primary liver carcinoma. On the study more broadly: The cohort included men and women aged 30 to 69 years.

Study findings and constraints: Lower overlap was observed for tumor-adjacent and tumor-blood pairs relative to tumor region pairs.

Extraction of RNA together with DNA used about 20-34 mg of unsorted bulk tissue. Germline V gene lookup returns CDR1 SQVTM and CDR2 ANQGSEA. This CDR3 is 14 amino acids long. This sequence originates from a man between 40 and 49 years old with primary liver carcinoma and hepatitis B virus infection. The chain has TRBV29-1 and TRBJ2-5, with D possibly TRBD2 on 6 matching bases. What was sequenced was tumor tissue from primary liver carcinoma. The CDR3 DNA sequence: TGTAGCGGCATACTAGTGGGAGGAGTAGAGACCCAGTACTTA. Amino acids: CSGILVGGVETQYL.